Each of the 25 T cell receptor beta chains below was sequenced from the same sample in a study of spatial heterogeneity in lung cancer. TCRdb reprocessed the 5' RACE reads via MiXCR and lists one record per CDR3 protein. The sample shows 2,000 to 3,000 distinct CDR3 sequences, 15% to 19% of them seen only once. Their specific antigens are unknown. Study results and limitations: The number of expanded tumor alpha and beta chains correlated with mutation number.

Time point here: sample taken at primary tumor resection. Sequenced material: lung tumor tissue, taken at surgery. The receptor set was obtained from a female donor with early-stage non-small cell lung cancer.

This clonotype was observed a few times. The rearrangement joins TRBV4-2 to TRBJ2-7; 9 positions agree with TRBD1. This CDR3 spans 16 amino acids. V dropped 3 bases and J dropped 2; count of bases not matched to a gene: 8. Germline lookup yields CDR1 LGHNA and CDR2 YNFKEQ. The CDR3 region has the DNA TGTGCCAGCAGCCAGGGGGACAGGGAGTCCCCCTACGAGCAGTACTTC. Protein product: CASSQGDRESPYEQYF.

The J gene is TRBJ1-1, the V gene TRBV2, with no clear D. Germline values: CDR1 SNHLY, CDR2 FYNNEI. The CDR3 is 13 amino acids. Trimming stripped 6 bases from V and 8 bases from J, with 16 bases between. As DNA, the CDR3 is TGTGCCAGCAGGGAACACGGGATATTCGAAGCTTTCTTT. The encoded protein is CASREHGIFEAFF.

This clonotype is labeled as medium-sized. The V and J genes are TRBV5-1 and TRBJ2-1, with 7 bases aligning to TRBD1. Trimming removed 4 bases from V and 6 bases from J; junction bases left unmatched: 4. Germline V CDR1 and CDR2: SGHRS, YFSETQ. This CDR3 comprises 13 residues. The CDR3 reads CASSEAGGNEQFF. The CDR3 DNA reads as TGCGCCAGCAGCGAGGCAGGGGGCAATGAGCAGTTCTTC.

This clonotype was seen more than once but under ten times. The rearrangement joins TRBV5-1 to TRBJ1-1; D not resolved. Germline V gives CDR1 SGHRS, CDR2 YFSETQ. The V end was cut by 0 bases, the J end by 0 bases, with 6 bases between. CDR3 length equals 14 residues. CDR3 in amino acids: CASSLEVMNTEAFF. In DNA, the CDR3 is TGCGCCAGCAGCTTGGAGGTCATGAACACTGAAGCTTTCTTT.

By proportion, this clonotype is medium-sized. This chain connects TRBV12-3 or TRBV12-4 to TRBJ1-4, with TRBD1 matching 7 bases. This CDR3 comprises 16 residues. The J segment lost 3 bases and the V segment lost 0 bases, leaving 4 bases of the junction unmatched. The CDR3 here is CASSLAAGTANEKLFF. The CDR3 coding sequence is TGTGCCAGCAGTTTAGCGGCCGGGACAGCTAATGAAAAACTGTTTTTT.

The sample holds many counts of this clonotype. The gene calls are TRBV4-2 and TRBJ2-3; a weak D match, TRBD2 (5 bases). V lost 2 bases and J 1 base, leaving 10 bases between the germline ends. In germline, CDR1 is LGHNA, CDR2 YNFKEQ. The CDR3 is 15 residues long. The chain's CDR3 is CASSQTRIGTDTQYF. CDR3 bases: TGTGCCAGCAGCCAAACTAGGATAGGCACAGATACGCAGTATTTT.

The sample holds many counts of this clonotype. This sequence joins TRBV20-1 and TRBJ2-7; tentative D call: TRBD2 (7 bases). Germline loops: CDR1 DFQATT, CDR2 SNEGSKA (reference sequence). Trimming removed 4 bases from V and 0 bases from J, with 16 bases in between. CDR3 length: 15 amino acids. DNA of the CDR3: TGCAGTGCTAAAGGGGGAGGGGGAAGCTCCTACGAGCAGTACTTC. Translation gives CSAKGGGGSSYEQYF.

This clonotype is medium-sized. In DNA form, the CDR3 reads TGTGCCAGCAGCCAACGACTCCTCACTAGCGGGGGTGGTGCAGATACGCAGTATTTT. Its translation: CASSQRLLTSGGGADTQYF. V is TRBV4-2 and J is TRBJ2-3, with TRBD2 identical over 11 bases. The V gene's germline CDR1 is LGHNA and CDR2 YNFKEQ. J lost 4 bases, V lost 2 bases, and 14 bases had no gene match. The CDR3 length is 19 residues.

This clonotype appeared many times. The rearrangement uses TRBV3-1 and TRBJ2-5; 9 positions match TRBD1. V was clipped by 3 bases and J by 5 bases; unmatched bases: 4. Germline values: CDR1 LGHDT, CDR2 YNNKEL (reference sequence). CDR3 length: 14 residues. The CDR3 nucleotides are TGTGCCAGCAGCCAGATGACAGGGGGTGAGACCCAGTACTTC. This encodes CASSQMTGGETQYF.

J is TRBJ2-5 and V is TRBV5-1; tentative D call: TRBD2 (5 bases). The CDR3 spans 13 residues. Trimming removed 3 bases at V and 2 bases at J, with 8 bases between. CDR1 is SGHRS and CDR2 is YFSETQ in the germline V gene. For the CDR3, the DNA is TGCGCCAGCAGCTACGGGATTCAAGAGACCCAGTACTTC. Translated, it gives CASSYGIQETQYF. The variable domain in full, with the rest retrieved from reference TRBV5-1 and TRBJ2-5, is KAGVTQTPRYLIKTRGQQVTLSCSPISGHRSVSWYQQTPGQGLQFLFEYFSETQRNKGNFPGRFSGRQFSNSRSEMNVSTLELGDSALYLCASSYGIQETQYFGPGTRLLVL.

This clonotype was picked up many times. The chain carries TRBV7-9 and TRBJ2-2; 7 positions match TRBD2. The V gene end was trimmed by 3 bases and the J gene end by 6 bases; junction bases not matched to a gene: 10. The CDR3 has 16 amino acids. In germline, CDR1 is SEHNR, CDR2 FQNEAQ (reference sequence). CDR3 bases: TGTGCCAGCAGCTTTATACCAGGACTAGTCGCCGGGGAGCTGTTTTTT. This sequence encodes CASSFIPGLVAGELFF.

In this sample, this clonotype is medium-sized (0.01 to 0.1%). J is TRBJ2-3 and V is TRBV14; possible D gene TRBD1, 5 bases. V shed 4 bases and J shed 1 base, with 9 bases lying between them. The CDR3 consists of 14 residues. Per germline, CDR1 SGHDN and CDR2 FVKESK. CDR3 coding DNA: TGTGCCAGCAGCCGGAGCAGGGGCACAGATACGCAGTATTTT. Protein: CASSRSRGTDTQYF.

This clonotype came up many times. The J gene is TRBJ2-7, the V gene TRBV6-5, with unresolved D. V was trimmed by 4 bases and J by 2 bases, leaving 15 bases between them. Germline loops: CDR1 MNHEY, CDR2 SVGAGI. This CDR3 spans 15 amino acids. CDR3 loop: CASSSRGVAAYEQYF. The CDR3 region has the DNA TGTGCCAGCAGTTCCCGCGGCGTAGCCGCCTACGAGCAGTACTTC.

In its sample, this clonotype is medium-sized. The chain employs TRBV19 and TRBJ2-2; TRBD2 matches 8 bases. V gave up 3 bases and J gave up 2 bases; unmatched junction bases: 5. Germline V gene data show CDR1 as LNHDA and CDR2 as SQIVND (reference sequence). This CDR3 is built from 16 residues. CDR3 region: CASSILRGANTGELFF. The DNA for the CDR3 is TGTGCCAGTAGTATTTTGCGGGGGGCCAACACCGGGGAGCTGTTTTTT.

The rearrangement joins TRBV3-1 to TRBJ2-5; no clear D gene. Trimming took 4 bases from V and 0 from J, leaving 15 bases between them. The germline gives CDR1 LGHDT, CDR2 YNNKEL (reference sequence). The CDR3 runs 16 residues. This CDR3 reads CASSPNSGRYQETQYF. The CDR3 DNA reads TGTGCCAGCAGCCCAAATTCAGGACGGTACCAAGAGACCCAGTACTTC.

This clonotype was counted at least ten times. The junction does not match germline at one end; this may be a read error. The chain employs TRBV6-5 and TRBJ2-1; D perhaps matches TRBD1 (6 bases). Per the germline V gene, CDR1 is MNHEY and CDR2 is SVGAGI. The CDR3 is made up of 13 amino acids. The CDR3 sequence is CASTQGSYTEQFF. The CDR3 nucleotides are TGTGCCAGCACCCAGGGGTCGTACACTGAGCAGTTCTTC.

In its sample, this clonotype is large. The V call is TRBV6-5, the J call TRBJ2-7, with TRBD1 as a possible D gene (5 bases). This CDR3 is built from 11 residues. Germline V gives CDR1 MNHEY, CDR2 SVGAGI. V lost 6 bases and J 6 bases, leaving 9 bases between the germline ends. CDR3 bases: TGTGCCAGCAGGTCAGGGTTCGAGCAGTACTTC. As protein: CASRSGFEQYF.

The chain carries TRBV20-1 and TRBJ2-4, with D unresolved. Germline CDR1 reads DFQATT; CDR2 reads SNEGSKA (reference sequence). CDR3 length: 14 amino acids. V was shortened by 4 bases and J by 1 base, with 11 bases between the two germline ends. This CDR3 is CSAKPGLAKNIQYF. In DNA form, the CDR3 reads TGCAGTGCTAAGCCTGGATTGGCCAAAAACATTCAGTACTTC.

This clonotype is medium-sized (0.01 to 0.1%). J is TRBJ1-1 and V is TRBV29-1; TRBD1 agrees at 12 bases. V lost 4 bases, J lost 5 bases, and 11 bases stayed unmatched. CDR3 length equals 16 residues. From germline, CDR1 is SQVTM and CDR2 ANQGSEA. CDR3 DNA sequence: TGCAGCGTTGGAGGGACAGGGGGCACCTCGAGTACTGAAGCTTTCTTT. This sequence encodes CSVGGTGGTSSTEAFF.

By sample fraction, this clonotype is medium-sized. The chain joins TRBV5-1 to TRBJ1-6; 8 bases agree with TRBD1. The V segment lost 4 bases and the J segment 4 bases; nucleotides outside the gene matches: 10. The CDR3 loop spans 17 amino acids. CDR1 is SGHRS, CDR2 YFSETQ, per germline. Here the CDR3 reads CASSSRQGSGYNSPLHF. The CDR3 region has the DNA TGCGCCAGCAGCAGCAGACAGGGGAGTGGGTATAATTCACCCCTCCACTTT.

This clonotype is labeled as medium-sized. Here the CDR3 DNA reads TGTGCCAGCAGCTTGGCACAGGGGGCGAAGAAAGTAGCGTACTTC. Its translation: CASSLAQGAKKVAYF. V gene TRBV5-4 combines with J gene TRBJ2-7, with 9 bases identical to TRBD1. The CDR3 is 15 residues long. Germline-derived CDR1 and CDR2 are SGHNT and YYREEE (reference sequence). V gave up 0 bases and J gave up 12 bases; unmatched junction bases: 13.

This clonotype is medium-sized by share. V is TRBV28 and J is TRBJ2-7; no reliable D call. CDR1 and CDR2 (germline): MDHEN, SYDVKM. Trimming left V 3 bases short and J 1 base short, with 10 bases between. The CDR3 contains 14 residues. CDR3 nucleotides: TGTGCCAGCAGTTTGGTGGCCCTTTCCTACGAGCAGTACTTC. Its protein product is CASSLVALSYEQYF.

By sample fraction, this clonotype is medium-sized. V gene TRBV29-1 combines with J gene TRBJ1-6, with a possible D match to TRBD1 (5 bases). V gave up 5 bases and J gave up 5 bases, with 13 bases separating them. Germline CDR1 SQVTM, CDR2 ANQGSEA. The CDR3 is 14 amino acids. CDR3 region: CSVRWGVDNSPLHF. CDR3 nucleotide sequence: TGCAGCGTTAGATGGGGGGTCGATAATTCACCCCTCCACTTT.

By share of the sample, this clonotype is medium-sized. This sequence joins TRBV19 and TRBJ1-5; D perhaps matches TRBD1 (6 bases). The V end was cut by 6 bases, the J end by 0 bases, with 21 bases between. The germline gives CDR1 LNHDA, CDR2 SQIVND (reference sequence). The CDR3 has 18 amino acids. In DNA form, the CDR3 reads TGTGCCAGTAGCGACGACAGGATTACTCTTTATAGCAATCAGCCCCAGCATTTT. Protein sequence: CASSDDRITLYSNQPQHF.

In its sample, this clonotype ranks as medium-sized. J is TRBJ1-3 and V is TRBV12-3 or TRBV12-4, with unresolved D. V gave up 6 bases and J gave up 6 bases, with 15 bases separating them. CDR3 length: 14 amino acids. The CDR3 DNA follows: TGTGCCAGCAGACCAGAGACATTGACAAACACCATATATTTT. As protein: CASRPETLTNTIYF.